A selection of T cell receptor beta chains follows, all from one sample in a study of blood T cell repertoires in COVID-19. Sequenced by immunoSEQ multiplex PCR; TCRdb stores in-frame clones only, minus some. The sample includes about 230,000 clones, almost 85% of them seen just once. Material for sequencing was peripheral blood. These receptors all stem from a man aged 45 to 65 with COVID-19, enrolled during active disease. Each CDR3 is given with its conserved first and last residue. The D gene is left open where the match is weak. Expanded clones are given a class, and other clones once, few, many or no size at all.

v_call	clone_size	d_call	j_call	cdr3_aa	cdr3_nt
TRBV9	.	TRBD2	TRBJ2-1	CASSPLAGGANEQFF	TGTGCCAGCAGCCCTCTAGCGGGGGGGGCCAATGAGCAGTTCTTC
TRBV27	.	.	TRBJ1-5	CASSQRGNQPQHF	TGTGCCAGCAGCCAGAGGGGCAATCAGCCCCAGCATTTT
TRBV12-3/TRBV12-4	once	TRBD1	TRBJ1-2	CASSSGTGPHTF	TGTGCCAGCAGTTCCGGGACAGGCCCTCACACCTTC
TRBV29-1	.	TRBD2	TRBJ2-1	CSGGGARNEQFF	TGCAGCGGCGGGGGGGCACGGAATGAGCAGTTCTTC
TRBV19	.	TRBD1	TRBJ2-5	CASSKTGWVQGRGETQYF	TGTGCCAGTAGTAAAACGGGCTGGGTACAGGGGAGAGGAGAGACCCAGTACTTC
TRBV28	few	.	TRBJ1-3	CASSFRRERSGNTIYF	TGTGCCAGCAGTTTTCGAAGGGAGCGCTCTGGAAACACCATATATTTT
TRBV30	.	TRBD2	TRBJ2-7	CACIGGVASYEQYF	TGTGCCTGCATCGGGGGGGTAGCCTCCTACGAGCAGTACTTC
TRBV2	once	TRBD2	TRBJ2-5	CASSEAALAGYQETQYF	TGTGCCAGCAGTGAAGCGGCGCTAGCGGGATACCAAGAGACCCAGTACTTC
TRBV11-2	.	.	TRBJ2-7	CASSLEAGSSYEQYF	TGTGCCAGCAGCTTAGAAGCAGGAAGCTCCTACGAGCAGTACTTC
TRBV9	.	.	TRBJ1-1	CASSPAGDGTEAFF	TGTGCCAGCAGCCCCGCCGGGGATGGGACTGAAGCTTTCTTT
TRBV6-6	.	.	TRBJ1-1	CASDSPNTEAFF	TGTGCCAGCGACTCACCGAACACTGAAGCTTTCTTT
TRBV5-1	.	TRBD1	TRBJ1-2	CASSPVTGDDGYTF	TGCGCCAGCAGCCCGGTAACAGGGGATGATGGCTACACCTTC
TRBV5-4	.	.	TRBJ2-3	CASSPKGSTDTQYF	TGTGCCAGCAGCCCGAAGGGGTCCACAGATACGCAGTATTTT
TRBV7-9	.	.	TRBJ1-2	CASSLRQFGYTF	TGTGCCAGCAGCTTAAGACAGTTCGGCTACACCTTC
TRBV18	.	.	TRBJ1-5	CASSPSGRPQHF	TGTGCCAGCTCACCTTCCGGGAGGCCCCAGCATTTT
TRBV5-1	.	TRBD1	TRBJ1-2	CASSRDRANYGYTF	TGCGCCAGCAGCCGGGACAGGGCTAACTATGGCTACACCTTC
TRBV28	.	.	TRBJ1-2	CASSPLRRDYGYTF	TGTGCCAGCAGTCCCCTAAGGAGGGACTATGGCTACACCTTC
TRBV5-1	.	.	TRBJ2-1	CASSLDSRYEQFF	TGCGCCAGCAGCTTAGACAGCCGATATGAGCAGTTCTTC
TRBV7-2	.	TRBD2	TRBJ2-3	CASSLGAGGTDTQYF	TGTGCCAGCAGCTTAGGAGCGGGGGGGACAGATACGCAGTATTTT
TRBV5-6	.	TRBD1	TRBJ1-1	CASSAGQGRRTEAFF	TGTGCCAGCAGCGCCGGACAGGGAAGGAGGACTGAAGCTTTCTTT
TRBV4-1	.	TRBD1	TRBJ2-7	CASSQEDRPLYEQYF	TGCGCCAGCAGCCAAGAGGACAGGCCCCTCTACGAGCAGTACTTC
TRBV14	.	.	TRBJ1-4	CASSQGAREKLFF	TGTGCCAGCAGCCAAGGCGCTAGGGAAAAACTGTTTTTT
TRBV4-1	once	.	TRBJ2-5	CASRGQQQETQYF	TGCGCCAGCCGCGGACAGCAGCAAGAGACCCAGTACTTC
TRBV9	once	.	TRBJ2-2	CASSSSSRGTGELFF	TGTGCCAGCAGCTCCTCCTCCCGGGGCACCGGGGAGCTGTTTTTT
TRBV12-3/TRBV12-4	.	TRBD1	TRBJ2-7	CASTFQQGSQQYF	TGTGCCAGCACTTTTCAACAGGGGAGTCAGCAGTACTTC
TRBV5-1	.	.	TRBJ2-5	CASSGSGQPKETQYF	TGCGCCAGCAGCGGGTCTGGACAGCCGAAAGAGACCCAGTACTTC
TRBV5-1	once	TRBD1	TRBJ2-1	CASSDSGTGGIEQFF	TGCGCCAGCAGCGACTCCGGGACAGGGGGCATTGAGCAGTTCTTC
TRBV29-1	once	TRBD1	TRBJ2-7	CSAGQGGEQYF	TGCAGCGCCGGACAGGGAGGAGAGCAGTACTTC
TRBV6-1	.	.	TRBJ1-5	CASSEGPWSNQPQHF	TGTGCCAGCAGTGAAGGGCCGTGGAGCAATCAGCCCCAGCATTTT
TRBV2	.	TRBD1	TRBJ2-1	CASRGDRWKFNEQFF	TGTGCCAGCAGGGGGGACAGATGGAAGTTTAATGAGCAGTTCTTC
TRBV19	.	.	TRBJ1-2	CASTSAGTRSSYGYTF	TGTGCCAGTACTTCTGCGGGGACCCGAAGCAGCTATGGCTACACCTTC
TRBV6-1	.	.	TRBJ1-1	CASRRDSDGTEAFF	TGTGCCAGCAGACGAGACAGTGACGGCACTGAAGCTTTCTTT
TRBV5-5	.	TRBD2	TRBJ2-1	CASSDLLAGESNEQFF	TGTGCCAGCAGCGACCTGCTAGCGGGGGAGAGCAATGAGCAGTTCTTC
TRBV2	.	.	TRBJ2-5	CASDPVSGGGETQYF	TGTGCCAGCGACCCCGTAAGCGGAGGAGGAGAGACCCAGTACTTC
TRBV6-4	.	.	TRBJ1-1	CASSVKPNTEAFF	TGTGCCAGCAGTGTGAAGCCGAACACTGAAGCTTTCTTT
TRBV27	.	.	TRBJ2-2	CASSQGGTGELFF	TGTGCCAGCAGCCAGGGGGGTACCGGGGAGCTGTTTTTT
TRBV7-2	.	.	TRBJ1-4	CASSLGRVGGELFF	TGTGCCAGCAGCTTAGGCAGGGTTGGGGGGGAACTGTTTTTT
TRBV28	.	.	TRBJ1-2	CATAPPVGQPTNYGYTF	TGTGCCACCGCGCCCCCGGTTGGACAACCCACTAACTATGGCTACACCTTC
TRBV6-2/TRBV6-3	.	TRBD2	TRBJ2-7	CASSRQSTSGYEQYF	TGTGCCAGCAGTAGACAGTCGACTAGCGGCTACGAGCAGTACTTC
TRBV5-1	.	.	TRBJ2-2	CASSESYRAGELFF	TGCGCCAGCAGCGAGTCCTACAGGGCTGGGGAGCTGTTTTTT
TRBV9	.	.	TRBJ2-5	CASSPRGAWGETQYF	TGTGCCAGCAGCCCCCGCGGGGCCTGGGGGGAGACCCAGTACTTC